Presented here are 25 T cell receptor beta chains from one specimen sequenced in a study of T cells in Graves' hyperthyroidism and ophthalmopathy. RNA transcripts gave rise to amplified TCR beta CDR3 regions. With the HTBI primer set, the TCR CDR3 went through a first round of RT-PCR. In TCRdb, the multiplex PCR reads were re-called with MiXCR into one record per CDR3 protein. The sample carries more than 300,000 distinct CDR3 sequences, roughly 14% recorded once. The specimen was blood. These receptors all stem from a woman in her twenties or thirties with Graves' hyperthyroidism.

This clonotype has just a few counts. V and J are TRBV20-1 and TRBJ2-1; tentative D call: TRBD1 (5 bases). Per the germline V gene, CDR1 is DFQATT and CDR2 is SNEGSKA (reference sequence). Trimming pared 6 bases from V and 3 bases from J, leaving 6 bases between. The CDR3 consists of 11 residues. CDR3 sequence (DNA): TGCAGTGCAGGGGACTACAATGAGCAGTTCTTC. This encodes CSAGDYNEQFF.

The genes are TRBV30 and TRBJ2-5; no definite D call. The CDR3 consists of 13 residues. The V end lost 2 bases, the J end lost 7 bases, and 14 bases lay between the germline ends. Germline V gene sequence: CDR1 GTSNPN, CDR2 SVGIG (reference sequence). The CDR3 loop reads CAWSIGQKATQYF. The CDR3, as DNA: TGTGCCTGGAGTATCGGTCAGAAAGCGACCCAGTACTTC.

The CDR3 spells CASGLTRKDILNTGELFF. The CDR3 DNA follows: TGTGCTAGTGGTTTGACCCGAAAGGACATCCTTAACACCGGGGAGCTGTTTTTT. J is TRBJ2-2 and V is TRBV12-5; TRBD1 might be the D (5 bases). CDR3 size: 18 residues. The V and J ends lost 2 bases and 2 bases respectively, with 18 bases between them. Germline CDR1 LGHNT, CDR2 FRNRAP.

This clonotype occurred a few times. The chain uses TRBV13 and TRBJ2-5; D assignment may be TRBD1 or TRBD2 (5 bases each). The CDR3 has 15 residues. The V and J ends lost 5 bases and 5 bases respectively, with 18 bases between them. CDR1 is PRHDT, CDR2 FYEKMQ, per germline (reference sequence). The CDR3 is CASSTPRDPRETQYF. DNA of the CDR3: TGTGCCAGCAGCACCCCACGGGACCCACGGGAGACCCAGTACTTC.

This clonotype was counted at least ten times. The J gene is TRBJ2-2, the V gene TRBV6-6; 7 bases align to TRBD1. Germline loops: CDR1 MNHNY, CDR2 SVGAGI (reference sequence). Unmatched junction bases numbered 6, after V lost 2 bases and J lost 3 bases. The CDR3 sequence is 16 residues long. CDR3 sequence reads: CASSYLGDRYTGELFF. CDR3 nucleotide sequence: TGTGCCAGCAGTTACCTCGGGGACAGATACACCGGGGAGCTGTTTTTT.

This clonotype was seen at least ten times. The J gene is TRBJ2-2, the V gene TRBV28, with no clear D. From germline, CDR1 is MDHEN and CDR2 SYDVKM. Trimming removed 8 bases from V and 0 bases from J, with 4 bases in between. This CDR3 is 12 amino acids long. The CDR3 nucleotides are TGTGCCAGCGGGCCGAACACCGGGGAGCTGTTTTTT. Amino acid sequence: CASGPNTGELFF.

This clonotype was seen many times. The chain employs TRBV2 and TRBJ1-5; 8 bases align to TRBD1. Per germline, CDR1 SNHLY and CDR2 FYNNEI. V dropped 5 bases and J dropped 4; count of bases not matched to a gene: 7. The CDR3 loop spans 15 amino acids. CDR3 protein: CASSKGQATNQPQHF. The CDR3 DNA is TGTGCCAGCAGTAAGGGACAGGCCACTAATCAGCCCCAGCATTTT.

This sequence joins TRBV7-3 and TRBJ2-3; 8 positions agree with TRBD2. V shed 4 bases, J shed 10 bases, and the junction held 7 bases outside the gene matches. Germline V lookup: CDR1 SGHTA, CDR2 FQGTGA. CDR3 length: 13 amino acids. CDR3 nucleotide sequence: TGTGCCAGCAGCTCGAGGACTAGCTCGGCGCAGTATTTT. Protein product: CASSSRTSSAQYF.

As to this clonotype: A much larger clone lies a single base off, so this may be a read error. The V call is TRBV30, the J call TRBJ1-1, with D perhaps matching TRBD1 (6 bases). Per germline, CDR1 GTSNPN and CDR2 SVGIG (reference sequence). V was clipped by 4 bases and J by 4 bases, with 13 bases between them. The CDR3 covers 13 residues. The DNA for the CDR3 is TGTGCCTGGACTAAGGGGGTTGGCACTGAAGCTTTCTTT. It codes for CAWTKGVGTEAFF. Full variable domain (remainder filled in from reference TRBV30 and TRBJ1-1): SQTIHQWPATLVQPVGSPLSLECTVEGTSNPNLYWYRQAAGRGLQLLFYSVGIGQISSEVPQNLSASRPQDRQFILSSKKLLLSDSGFYLCAWTKGVGTEAFFGQGTRLTVV.

This chain uses TRBV25-1 with TRBJ1-2; D not resolved. The CDR3 runs 14 residues. Trimming pared 4 bases from V and 4 bases from J, leaving 13 bases between. Per germline, CDR1 MGHDK and CDR2 SYGVNS. The CDR3: CASSAHEGTYGYTF. CDR3 nucleotides: TGTGCCAGCAGTGCTCACGAAGGCACCTATGGCTACACCTTC.

This clonotype was seen repeatedly, ten times or more. This chain uses TRBV20-1 with TRBJ1-4; no firm D call. Germline-derived CDR1 and CDR2 are DFQATT and SNEGSKA (reference sequence). V gave up 5 bases and J gave up 4 bases, with 23 bases separating them. This CDR3 is built from 17 residues. The CDR3 reads CSAAGGATSGNNEKLFF. CDR3 DNA: TGCAGTGCTGCCGGCGGCGCTACAAGCGGTAATAATGAAAAACTGTTTTTT.

This clonotype showed up many times. The chain joins TRBV28 to TRBJ1-5; the D gene is possibly TRBD1 (6 bases). Per the germline V gene, CDR1 is MDHEN and CDR2 is SYDVKM. The CDR3 covers 13 residues. V lost 3 bases, J lost 6 bases, and 9 bases lay in between. The CDR3 loop reads CASSFSGAQPQHF. The CDR3 region has the DNA TGTGCCAGCAGTTTCTCAGGGGCTCAGCCCCAGCATTTT. Based on the CDR3 plus reference TRBV28 and TRBJ1-5, the full variable domain is DVKVTQSSRYLVKRTGEKVFLECVQDMDHENMFWYRQDPGLGLRLIYFSYDVKMKEKGDIPEGYSVSREKKERFSLILESASTNQTSMYLCASSFSGAQPQHFGDGTRLSIL.

This clonotype was counted at least ten times. This chain uses TRBV28 with TRBJ1-6; TRBD1 aligns across 10 bases. Trimming cost V 5 bases and J 10 bases; bases outside gene matches: 8. Germline-derived CDR1 and CDR2 are MDHEN and SYDVKM. The length of the CDR3 is 15 residues. Written as DNA, the CDR3 is TGTGCCAGCAGTACCCCGGGACAGGGGCAGTCACCCCTCCACTTT. This gives the protein CASSTPGQGQSPLHF. The whole variable domain, filled in from reference TRBV28 and TRBJ1-6, reads DVKVTQSSRYLVKRTGEKVFLECVQDMDHENMFWYRQDPGLGLRLIYFSYDVKMKEKGDIPEGYSVSREKKERFSLILESASTNQTSMYLCASSTPGQGQSPLHFGNGTRLTVT.

This clonotype was picked up many times. The chain recombines TRBV11-2 with TRBJ2-1, with D unresolved. CDR1 and CDR2 (germline): SGHAT, FQNNGV. This CDR3 comprises 16 residues. V dropped 5 bases and J dropped 6 bases, with 20 bases sitting between them. CDR3 protein: CASSKEVRQRGNEQFF. Written as DNA, the CDR3 is TGTGCCAGCAGCAAAGAAGTCCGTCAGCGTGGCAATGAGCAGTTCTTC.

CDR3 nucleotide sequence: TGTGCCAGCAGCTTAGAGGCTTGGACACTTACGCCGACCGAGCAGTACTTC. This gives the protein CASSLEAWTLTPTEQYF. The chain combines TRBV11-2 with TRBJ2-7; D might be TRBD1 (5 bases). Germline CDR1 is SGHAT and CDR2 is FQNNGV. CDR3 length: 17 amino acids. V lost 0 bases and J lost 6, with 21 bases in between.

This chain uses TRBV11-2 with TRBJ1-5, with 7 bases aligning to TRBD1. CDR1 is SGHAT and CDR2 is FQNNGV in the germline V gene. J lost 5 bases, V lost 1 base, and 5 bases had no gene match. This CDR3 is built from 15 residues. The CDR3 region has the DNA TGTGCCAGCAGCTTAGGACAGGGCTTGTATCAGCCCCAGCATTTT. Its protein is CASSLGQGLYQPQHF.

This clonotype was observed many times. This sequence joins TRBV27 and TRBJ1-1; the D is unclear. This CDR3 has 11 amino acids. The germline V and J ends were trimmed by 6 bases and 2 bases, with 4 bases remaining between them. Germline values: CDR1 MNHEY, CDR2 SMNVEV (reference sequence). The CDR3 here is CASSHNTEAFF. CDR3 nucleotides: TGTGCCAGCAGCCACAACACTGAAGCTTTCTTT.

The chain joins TRBV4-1 to TRBJ2-1, with D perhaps matching TRBD2 (5 bases). The CDR3 is 17 residues long. Germline-derived CDR1 and CDR2 are MGHRA and YSYEKL. Trimming stripped 0 bases from V and 7 bases from J, with 19 bases between. The CDR3 region is CASSQDLERFRGNEQFF. The DNA of the CDR3 is TGCGCCAGCAGCCAAGATCTTGAGCGGTTCAGAGGAAATGAGCAGTTCTTC.

The sample holds many counts of this clonotype. The CDR3 reads CATSSKTGGNYGYTF. CDR3 coding DNA: TGTGCCACCAGCAGTAAAACAGGGGGTAACTATGGCTACACCTTC. The genes are TRBV15 and TRBJ1-2, with 8 positions matching TRBD1. The CDR3 has 15 residues. Unmatched junction bases numbered 4, after V lost 3 bases and J lost 1 base. Germline CDR1 and CDR2: LNHNV and YYDKDF (reference sequence).

This chain links TRBV5-1 with TRBJ1-1; 7 nucleotides match TRBD1. Germline-derived CDR1 and CDR2 are SGHRS and YFSETQ. The V gene end was trimmed by 3 bases and the J gene end by 3 bases; junction bases not matched to a gene: 8. The CDR3 totals 15 residues. This CDR3 is CASSSRGGSDTEAFF. CDR3 DNA: TGCGCCAGCAGCTCCAGGGGGGGCAGTGACACTGAAGCTTTCTTT.

This clonotype was counted many times. The chain links TRBV12-3 or TRBV12-4 to TRBJ1-1; 7 bases agree with TRBD1. The CDR3 is made up of 12 amino acids. V trimming: 6 bases; J trimming: 6 bases; junction bases outside the gene matches: 4. Here the CDR3 reads CASSRDRAEAFF. The CDR3 region has the DNA TGTGCCAGCAGCCGAGACAGGGCTGAAGCTTTCTTT.

V gene TRBV4-2 combines with J gene TRBJ2-1; 11 bases map to TRBD2. V lost 4 bases and J lost 0; bases outside the gene matches: 8. Germline assignment: CDR1 LGHNA and CDR2 YNFKEQ. This CDR3 is 18 amino acids long. CDR3 sequence: CASSRGLAADSSYNEQFF. CDR3 in DNA: TGTGCCAGCAGCCGGGGACTAGCGGCCGACAGCTCCTACAATGAGCAGTTCTTC.

This clonotype was recorded many times. V is TRBV2 and J is TRBJ1-4; D might be TRBD1 (5 bases). CDR1 is SNHLY, CDR2 FYNNEI, per germline. This CDR3 spans 14 amino acids. V lost 10 bases to trimming and J lost 5 bases, with 17 bases between them. The CDR3 DNA follows: TGTGCCATGGGGACGACGGGCGGGAATGAAAAACTGTTTTTT. Encoded protein: CAMGTTGGNEKLFF.

This clonotype showed up many times. The chain is built from TRBV12-3 or TRBV12-4 and TRBJ2-3; possibly TRBD1 or TRBD2 for D (6 bases each). The length of the CDR3 is 14 residues. Deletions cut 6 bases from V and 6 bases from J, with 16 bases between. The CDR3 nucleotides read TGTGCCAGCAGCCCGCTGAGGGGGAGGGATACGCAGTATTTT. This codes for CASSPLRGRDTQYF.

This clonotype was counted ten times or more. The chain recombines TRBV28 with TRBJ2-7, with D perhaps matching TRBD1 or TRBD2 (5 bases each). Deletions cut 9 bases from V and 2 bases from J, with 14 bases between. CDR3 length: 13 residues. Germline CDR1 is MDHEN and CDR2 is SYDVKM. The CDR3 sequence is CASTGTGPYEQYF. The CDR3 DNA follows: TGTGCCAGTACCGGGACCGGCCCCTACGAGCAGTACTTC.